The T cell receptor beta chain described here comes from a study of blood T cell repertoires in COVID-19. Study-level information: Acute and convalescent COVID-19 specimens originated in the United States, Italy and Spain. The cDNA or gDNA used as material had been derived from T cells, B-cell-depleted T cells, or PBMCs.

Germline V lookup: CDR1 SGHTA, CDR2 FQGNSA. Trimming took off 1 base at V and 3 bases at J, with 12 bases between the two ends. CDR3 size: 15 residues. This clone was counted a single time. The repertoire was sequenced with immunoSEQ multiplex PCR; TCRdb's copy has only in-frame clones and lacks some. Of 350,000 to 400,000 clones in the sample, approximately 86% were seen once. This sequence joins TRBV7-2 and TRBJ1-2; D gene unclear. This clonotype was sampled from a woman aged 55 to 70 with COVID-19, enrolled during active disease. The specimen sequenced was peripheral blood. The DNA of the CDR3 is TGTGCCAGCAGCTTAGGGTGGTCCCGGGACTATGGCTACACCTTC. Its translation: CASSLGWSRDYGYTF. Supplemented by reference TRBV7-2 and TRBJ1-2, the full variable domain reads GAGVSQSPSNKVTEKGKDVELRCDPISGHTALYWYRQSLGQGLEFLIYFQGNSAPDKSGLPSDRFSAERTGGSVSTLTIQRTQQEDSAVYLCASSLGWSRDYGYTFGSGTRLTVV.